What follows are 20 T cell receptor beta chains derived from one specimen sequenced in a study of blood T cell repertoires in COVID-19. Here immunoSEQ multiplex PCR was the method, and the copy in TCRdb shows in-frame clones only, minus some. The profile covers about 210,000 clones, with 80% appearing a single time and 4.3% taken by the ten largest. The sequenced sample consisted of PBMCs or T cells enriched from blood (not recorded which). Receptors were obtained from a man aged 25-40 years with acute COVID-19.

J is TRBJ1-4 and V is TRBV6-5, with a tentative D call TRBD1 (5 bases). The CDR3 length is 13 residues. Germline CDR1 MNHEY, CDR2 SVGAGI. Trimming stripped 6 bases from V and 7 bases from J, with 12 bases between. The chain's CDR3 is CASRGQPGEKLFF. The CDR3 DNA reads TGTGCCAGCAGGGGGCAGCCTGGTGAAAAACTGTTTTTT.

V and J are TRBV6-5 and TRBJ1-4; no firm D call. This CDR3 comprises 11 residues. Germline CDR1 is MNHEY and CDR2 is SVGAGI. V was clipped by 11 bases and J by 8 bases, with 12 bases between them. The CDR3 spells CAAWENEKLFF. Written as DNA, the CDR3 is TGTGCCGCATGGGAGAACGAAAAACTGTTTTTT.

The genes are TRBV7-3 and TRBJ2-3; 10 bases are shared with TRBD2. The CDR3 extends over 17 amino acids. V shed 0 bases, J shed 4 bases, and the junction held 7 bases outside the gene matches. The germline gives CDR1 SGHTA, CDR2 FQGTGA. CDR3 in amino acids: CASSLTASGGSPDTQYF. The CDR3 DNA sequence: TGTGCCAGCAGCTTAACGGCTAGCGGGGGCTCCCCAGATACGCAGTATTTT.

The V gene is TRBV7-9, the J gene TRBJ2-3; D not certain. The CDR3 spans 14 residues. CDR1 is SEHNR and CDR2 is FQNEAQ in the germline V gene (reference sequence). V dropped 1 base and J dropped 1 base, with 6 bases sitting between them. The chain's CDR3 is CASSLGQGTDTQYF. CDR3 sequence (DNA): TGTGCCAGCAGCTTAGGCCAGGGCACAGATACGCAGTATTTT.

The chain combines TRBV11-2 with TRBJ1-4; D is unclear. CDR3 length: 14 amino acids. In germline, CDR1 is SGHAT, CDR2 FQNNGV. Between the trimmed V and J ends, which lost 5 bases and 8 bases, there was a span of 15 bases. CDR3 protein: CASSPREAWEKLFF. CDR3 sequence (DNA): TGTGCCAGCAGCCCCCGGGAGGCCTGGGAAAAACTGTTTTTT.

This chain links TRBV27 with TRBJ1-1; 7 bases match TRBD1. This CDR3 has 15 amino acids. Losses at the gene ends were 6 bases for V and 2 bases for J; bases not matched to a gene: 9. Germline CDR1 and CDR2: MNHEY and SMNVEV (reference sequence). CDR3 region: CASRGGGLRNTEAFF. The CDR3, as DNA: TGTGCCAGCAGAGGGGGCGGGCTAAGAAACACTGAAGCTTTCTTT.

The genes are TRBV5-1 and TRBJ2-5, with TRBD2 identical over 12 bases. The CDR3 covers 19 residues. The V and J ends lost 0 bases and 3 bases, in that order; junction bases with no gene match: 12. CDR1 and CDR2 from the germline V gene are SGHRS and YFSETQ. The CDR3 protein is CASSLVASSSGGVKETQYF. The DNA for the CDR3 is TGCGCCAGCAGCTTGGTGGCCTCTTCTAGCGGGGGGGTGAAAGAGACCCAGTACTTC.

The chain has TRBV9 and TRBJ1-6; 7 nucleotides align to TRBD1. CDR1 and CDR2 from the germline V gene are SGDLS and YYNGEE. CDR3 size: 17 residues. V lost 3 bases, J lost 7 bases, and 13 bases stayed unmatched. CDR3 sequence (DNA): TGTGCCAGCAGCGGAGACCCGCGAGACAGGGTAAATTCACCCCTCCACTTT. The encoded protein is CASSGDPRDRVNSPLHF.

This clone showed up just once. The gene calls are TRBV3-1 (or the pseudogene TRBV3-2) and TRBJ2-7, with D tentatively TRBD2 (5 bases). There are 14 residues in the CDR3. Germline values: CDR1 LGHDT, CDR2 YNNKEL (reference sequence). V lost 2 bases, J lost 5 bases, and 13 bases lay in between. The CDR3: CASSQKLVGNEQYF. The CDR3 region has the DNA TGTGCCAGCAGCCAAAAACTAGTGGGCAACGAGCAGTACTTC.

This clone was seen only a few times. The chain uses TRBV7-9 and TRBJ2-7, with unresolved D. Germline assignment: CDR1 SEHNR and CDR2 FQNEAQ (reference sequence). The V gene lost 3 bases and the J gene lost 1 base, with 7 bases spanning the gap. The length of the CDR3 is 13 residues. CDR3 amino acids: CASSFDGSYEQYF. The CDR3, as DNA: TGTGCCAGCAGCTTCGACGGGTCCTACGAGCAGTACTTC.

The genes are TRBV18 and TRBJ1-1, with unresolved D. CDR3 size: 16 residues. Trimming removed 5 bases at V and 1 base at J, with 17 bases between. Germline V gene lookup returns CDR1 KGHSH and CDR2 LQKENI. The CDR3 reads CASSTYTQATNTEAFF. CDR3 nucleotide sequence: TGTGCCAGCTCAACCTATACTCAGGCAACGAACACTGAAGCTTTCTTT.

The chain employs TRBV19 and TRBJ1-2; D is unresolved. Trimming removed 6 bases from V and 3 bases from J, with 11 bases in between. The CDR3 length is 13 residues. Germline CDR1 LNHDA, CDR2 SQIVND (reference sequence). CDR3 in DNA: TGTGCCAGTAGCCTGGAACGGGACTATGGCTACACCTTC. The encoded protein is CASSLERDYGYTF. Full variable domain (remainder filled in from reference TRBV19 and TRBJ1-2): DGGITQSPKYLFRKEGQNVTLSCEQNLNHDAMYWYRQDPGQGLRLIYYSQIVNDFQKGDIAEGYSVSREKKESFPLTVTSAQKNPTAFYLCASSLERDYGYTFGSGTRLTVV.

The rearrangement links TRBV19 to TRBJ1-5; possible D gene TRBD1, 6 bases. CDR1 LNHDA and CDR2 SQIVND come from the germline V gene (reference sequence). V was pared by 3 bases and J by 7 bases, with 16 bases between. The CDR3 is 15 residues long. CDR3 region: CASSINGGGGQPQHF. Here the CDR3 DNA reads TGTGCCAGTAGTATTAACGGCGGTGGGGGCCAGCCCCAGCATTTT.

This chain links TRBV3-1 (or the pseudogene TRBV3-2) with TRBJ2-2, with 8 bases lining up with TRBD1. The V gene's germline CDR1 is LGHDT and CDR2 YNNKEL (reference sequence). This CDR3 is 16 amino acids long. The trim removed 7 bases at V and 4 bases at J, leaving 11 bases unmatched. The CDR3 DNA reads as TGTGCCAGCATCCACTCGGGACAGGCGGGCACCGGGGAGCTGTTTTTT. It codes for CASIHSGQAGTGELFF.

The chain couples TRBV3-1 (or the pseudogene TRBV3-2) to TRBJ2-7; tentatively, D is TRBD1 (5 bases). The V gene's germline CDR1 is LGHDT and CDR2 YNNKEL (reference sequence). The CDR3 runs to 15 residues. Trimming took 3 bases from V and 4 from J, leaving 16 bases between them. Here the CDR3 reads CASSQWNRQNYEQYF. CDR3 in DNA: TGTGCCAGCAGCCAGTGGAACAGGCAAAATTACGAGCAGTACTTC.

The chain uses TRBV9 and TRBJ2-1, with 8 bases matching TRBD2. This CDR3 contains 16 residues. The V and J ends lost 0 bases and 8 bases, in that order; junction bases with no gene match: 10. CDR1 is SGDLS and CDR2 is YYNGEE in the germline V gene. CDR3: CASSVDPGGARDEQFF. The CDR3 DNA follows: TGTGCCAGCAGCGTAGATCCGGGGGGGGCACGGGATGAGCAGTTCTTC.

The rearrangement links TRBV18 to TRBJ1-1, with D unclear. V lost 6 bases to trimming and J lost 2 bases, with 4 bases between them. CDR3 length: 11 amino acids. Germline CDR1 KGHSH, CDR2 LQKENI. The CDR3 DNA is TGTGCCAGCTCCATTAACACTGAAGCTTTCTTT. Amino acids: CASSINTEAFF.

The J gene is TRBJ1-5, the V gene TRBV9; TRBD1 is a possible D gene (6 bases). Deletions cut 0 bases from V and 3 bases from J, with 10 bases between. The germline V gene has CDR1 SGDLS and CDR2 YYNGEE. The CDR3 contains 15 residues. CDR3 protein: CASSVGDRYNQPQHF. CDR3 nucleotides: TGTGCCAGCAGCGTAGGCGACAGGTACAATCAGCCCCAGCATTTT.

This sequence joins TRBV28 and TRBJ1-2; D gene uncertain. The germline V gene has CDR1 MDHEN and CDR2 SYDVKM. V lost 5 bases, J lost 7 bases, and 17 bases lay in between. The CDR3 totals 14 residues. The CDR3 DNA reads as TGTGCCAGCAGTCTCAGCCCAGGTGTGGGTGGCTACACCTTC. Encoded protein: CASSLSPGVGGYTF.

This chain joins TRBV11-3 and TRBJ1-1; no firm D call. Trimming pared 0 bases from V and 5 bases from J, leaving 4 bases between. This CDR3 spans 12 amino acids. Germline V lookup: CDR1 SGHNT, CDR2 YENEEA. DNA for the CDR3: TGTGCCAGCAGCTTAGACGGGACTGAAGCTTTCTTT. It is translated as CASSLDGTEAFF.